The entry below gives a single T cell receptor beta chain sequence along with its context. Its antigen is currently unknown. A single base separates this from a much larger clone, so it may be a read error. This specimen comes from a study of T cells after yellow fever vaccination. Study results and limitations: Abundant clonotypes from the bulk population could get into FACS-sorted repertoires as contaminants.

Germline values: CDR1 SGHTA, CDR2 FQGNSA. The V gene lost 3 bases and the J gene lost 11 bases, with 16 bases spanning the gap. The CDR3 has 13 amino acids. TCRdb called the 5' RACE reads again in MiXCR, with one record for every CDR3 protein. The data contain about 340,000 distinct CDR3 sequences, about an eighth of them singletons. The chain links TRBV7-2 to TRBJ1-1, with D hard to call. This clonotype was obtained from a man aged 18 to 30 who received the YFV17D yellow fever vaccine. Sample: CD4+ T cells sorted from PBMCs, taken 15 days after the yellow fever booster vaccination. The CDR3 region is CASSLTPDRDAFF. CDR3 DNA: TGTGCCAGCAGCTTGACTCCCGACCGCGATGCTTTCTTT.